This T cell receptor beta chain was captured by sequencing in a study of T cell responses to AZD1222 COVID-19 vaccine. Study results and caveats: Reportedly, nearly half of unique spike TCRs recognized epitopes outside B.1.351/B.1.1.7 mutations. Spike-wide coverage was observed for vaccine-associated CD4 TCRs, with dominant responses at 160-218 and 743-854.

Concerning this clone: Antigen specificity is unknown.

This CDR3 region has 14 residues. Per germline, CDR1 MNHEY and CDR2 SVGAGI. Deletions cut 6 bases from V and 1 base from J, with 13 bases between. Generated by immunoSEQ multiplex PCR, the TCRdb table keeps only in-frame clones and is missing some. The sample carries roughly 77,000 clones, about 91% recorded once. This sequence joins TRBV6-5 and TRBJ2-7, with a possible D match to TRBD1 (6 bases). The sequencing here drew on peripheral blood, taken on day 0 of MenACWY control vaccination. The clonotype was recovered from an adult in good health. The CDR3 is CASSRDRGSYEQYF. CDR3 in DNA: TGTGCCAGCAGCCGCGATAGGGGGTCCTACGAGCAGTACTTC.